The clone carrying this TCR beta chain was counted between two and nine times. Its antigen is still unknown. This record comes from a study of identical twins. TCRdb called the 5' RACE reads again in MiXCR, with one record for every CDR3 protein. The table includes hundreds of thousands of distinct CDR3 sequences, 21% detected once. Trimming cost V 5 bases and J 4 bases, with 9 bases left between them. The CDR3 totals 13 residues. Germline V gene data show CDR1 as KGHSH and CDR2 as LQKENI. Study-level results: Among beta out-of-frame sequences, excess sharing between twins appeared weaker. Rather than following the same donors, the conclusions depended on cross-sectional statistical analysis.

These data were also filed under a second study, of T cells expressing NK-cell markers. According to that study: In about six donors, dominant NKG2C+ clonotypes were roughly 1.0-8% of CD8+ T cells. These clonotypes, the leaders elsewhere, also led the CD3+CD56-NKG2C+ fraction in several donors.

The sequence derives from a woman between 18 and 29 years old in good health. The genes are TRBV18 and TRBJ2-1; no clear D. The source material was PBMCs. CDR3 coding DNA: TGTGCCAGCTCATCGTCACTGTACAATGAGCAGTTCTTC. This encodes CASSSSLYNEQFF.